This TCR beta chain is from a study of control samples from healthy donors and cancer patients. The germline gives CDR1 SNHLY, CDR2 FYNNEI. The CDR3 covers 15 residues. Trimming stripped 6 bases from V and 2 bases from J, with 14 bases between. This table comes from immunoSEQ multiplex PCR, and its TCRdb copy is limited to in-frame clones, with some not included. Among some 89,000 clones, 86% were seen once, and the ten largest hold roughly 21%. The chain carries TRBV2 and TRBJ1-3; D perhaps matches TRBD1 (5 bases). The specimen was blood. This sequence was found in a man aged 30-40 years in good health. CDR3 residues: CASRRTTVAGNTIYF. The CDR3 DNA follows: TGTGCCAGCAGGCGAACGACAGTGGCTGGAAACACCATATATTTT.